The clone carrying this T cell receptor beta chain was observed a handful of times. Its matching antigen is unknown. The study separated CD4+ cells into CD45RA+ naive and CD45RA-negative memory subsets. In the authors' workflow: Filtering was not the same, since immunoSEQ gave junction-only sequences without quality scores. Sequenced by immunoSEQ multiplex PCR; TCRdb stores in-frame clones only, minus some. The V and J calls and clone size are taken from that table; D and trimming were inferred from the DNA. The sample carries 1 million to 1.2 million clones, roughly 80% recorded once. The record originates from a study of shared clonotypes between healthy human individuals. The ends lost 6 bases at V and 1 base at J; junction bases unmatched: 7. Germline CDR1 is KGHSH and CDR2 is LQKENI. CDR3 length equals 16 residues. Study-level results: Clonotype sharing levels among donors were expected to vary with sequencing depth. Some clonotypes were shared by all four sorted-subset donors, while others were not shared. The non-shared ones had lower generation probabilities than the shared ones.

The TCR sequence derives from a man between 18 and 35 years old in good health. Some clones in this sample may be carry-over from other donors' samples. The specimen sequenced was memory CD4+ T cells from PBMCs. Described subset: CD45RA-negative fraction. The V call is TRBV18, the J call TRBJ2-2; 8 nucleotides match TRBD1. CDR3 DNA sequence: TGTGCCAGCTCTAAAAGGACAGGGAGGAACACCGGGGAGCTGTTTTTT. Translation: CASSKRTGRNTGELFF.